The 7 T cell receptor beta chains below were found in one sample sequenced in a study of T cells in localized non-small cell lung cancer. TCRdb's table, derived via immunoSEQ multiplex PCR, lists solely in-frame clones and lacks some. The sample contains over a thousand clones, 25% of which appear only once. Sample: lung tumor tissue, taken before any cancer treatment. These receptors were taken from a man between 40 and 70 years old with stage II squamous cell lung carcinoma.

This clone is medium-sized in the sample. This sequence joins TRBV6-8 and TRBJ1-5; possible D gene TRBD1, 6 bases. V was cut by 5 bases and J by 0 bases, with 11 bases left in between. The CDR3 has 15 residues. Germline values: CDR1 MNHGY, CDR2 SAAAGT. As DNA, the CDR3 is TGTGCCAGCAGTGGTTACAGGGATAGCAATCAGCCCCAGCATTTT. This sequence encodes CASSGYRDSNQPQHF.

This clone appeared a single time. This chain connects TRBV5-1 to TRBJ2-7; 7 bases line up with TRBD1. Germline CDR1 is SGHRS and CDR2 is YFSETQ. CDR3 length: 16 residues. Trimming removed 1 base from V and 1 base from J; junction bases left unmatched: 8. CDR3 sequence reads: CASSLILSGGSYEQYF. DNA of the CDR3: TGCGCCAGCAGCTTGATTTTGTCAGGGGGTTCCTACGAGCAGTACTTC.

This clone was picked up a small number of times. The chain links TRBV11-3 to TRBJ2-7, with TRBD2 as a possible D gene (6 bases). The germline V gene has CDR1 SGHNT and CDR2 YENEEA. The CDR3 has 14 residues. Between the trimmed V and J ends, which lost 3 bases and 2 bases, there was a span of 11 bases. CDR3 loop: CASSFDWTTYEQYF. CDR3 nucleotides: TGTGCCAGCAGCTTCGACTGGACTACCTACGAGCAGTACTTC.

The genes are TRBV30 and TRBJ2-3; possible D gene TRBD2, 5 bases. This CDR3 has 13 amino acids. The germline gives CDR1 GTSNPN, CDR2 SVGIG (reference sequence). The V end was cut by 3 bases, the J end by 0 bases, with 7 bases between. The CDR3 coding sequence is TGTGCCTGGAGAAGCGGTAGCACAGATACGCAGTATTTT. It yields the protein CAWRSGSTDTQYF.

CDR3 region: CASSSGGHTDTQYF. CDR3 DNA sequence: TGTGCCAGCAGCAGTGGGGGTCATACAGATACGCAGTATTTT. J is TRBJ2-3 and V is TRBV28; D is possibly TRBD1 or TRBD2 (5 bases each). The CDR3 loop spans 14 amino acids. Trimming shortened V by 6 bases and J by 3 bases, and 13 bases separated the two germline ends. CDR1 and CDR2 from the germline V gene are MDHEN and SYDVKM.

In this sample, this clone turned up a few times. The chain's CDR3 is CASSQGVGIPYEQYF. The CDR3 bases are TGCGCCAGCAGCCAGGGGGTCGGGATACCCTACGAGCAGTACTTC. The chain carries TRBV1 and TRBJ2-7. TRBV1 is reported as a pseudogene. The length of the CDR3 is 15 residues.

The genes are TRBV19 and TRBJ2-7, with 12 nucleotides matching TRBD2. Germline V gene lookup returns CDR1 LNHDA and CDR2 SQIVND (reference sequence). CDR3 size: 16 residues. Trimming removed 3 bases from V and 0 bases from J; junction bases left unmatched: 3. CDR3 DNA sequence: TGTGCCAGTAGTATCGGACTAGCGGGAAGCTCCTACGAGCAGTACTTC. Amino acids: CASSIGLAGSSYEQYF.